Listed here is a single TCR beta chain. Its antigen is currently not known. No base quality values were provided; no much bigger clone lies one nucleotide off. These data come from a study of blood T cell repertoires in COVID-19 (dated by TCRdb to about 2020). Regarding the study in general: Samples from collaborators originated in the United States, Italy and Spain and spanned both the acute and convalescent phases of COVID-19. The prospective study material was composed of cDNA or gDNA derived from T cells, B-cell-depleted T cells, or PBMCs. The dataset comprised deeply sampled blood TCRbeta repertoires from subjects exposed to, actively infected with, or recovered from COVID-19. The repertoires were released in a freely available public database intended as a resource for research on the immune response to SARS-CoV-2. Samples were obtained from the ongoing ImmuneRACE study (first 160 participants) and from 1,254 subjects provided by 6 global collaborators. The sample metadata nearly always contained a de-identified subject ID, COVID-19 status, age in years and sex. HLA class I and class II types, where available, came from metadata supplied by the sample provider rather than from assay-based typing.

Whole blood was collected in K2EDTA tubes by collaborating institutions according to the institutions' own protocols. For TCRbeta analysis, collaborator samples were shipped as frozen whole blood, as isolated PBMCs, or as DNA extracted from either sample type. From cysteine to phenylalanine, the CDR3 is 18 amino acids long. Left in the record is the CDR3 DNA by itself, 54 bases read in frame from the first base. Reading the germline V gene gives CDR1 MGHRA and CDR2 YSYEKL. Germline trimming amounts to 1 base on V and 8 bases on J, with 15 as the count of junction bases outside the gene matches. TCRbeta CDR3 regions were amplified from genomic DNA using the immunoSEQ Assay, a bias-controlled multiplex PCR. Turning to the authors' computational methods: The number of nucleated cells in each sample was estimated by amplification of reference gene primers within the assay. Sequence reads were collapsed and filtered to measure the absolute abundance of every unique TCRbeta CDR3 rearrangement. For each sample, productive Simpson clonality was calculated as the square root of Simpson's diversity index across productive rearrangements. Held by TCRdb, this immuneACCESS table contains in-frame sequences only and omits some clones. Under half of the omission traces to an unresolved V gene where checked; the cause of the rest is unknown. V and J calls and clone size come straight from that table; D and trimming were deduced from the DNA. The table for this sample lists roughly 43,000 clones; roughly 85% of them were counted only once. The top ten clones comprise approximately 14% of the sample.

Overall study outcomes, separate from this receptor: How much clinical and demographic metadata was included differed by source and by participant, and the metadata was provided uncurated.

Sequenced sample: peripheral blood. The TCR comes from a human donor in a cohort sampled during active COVID-19. The donor label of this sample is uncertain. This chain joins TRBV4-1 to TRBJ2-1; the junction holds 9 bases that match TRBD2. CDR3 protein: CASSQAAPGTSRLDEQFF. The nucleotide sequence is given as TGCGCCAGCAGCCAAGCCGCTCCCGGGACTAGCCGACTCGATGAGCAGTTCTTC.